This is a list of T cell receptor beta chains from one sample in a study of blood T cells in healthy people across ages. Using its own MiXCR run on the 5' RACE reads, TCRdb lists one record per CDR3 protein. Of 1.5 million to 2 million distinct CDR3 sequences in the sample, under 30% were seen once. What was sequenced was blood. These receptors originate from a woman under 40 in good health. Both conserved end residues are part of each CDR3. Each record gives: CDR3 protein, CDR3 DNA, J gene, clone size, D gene, V gene. A D gene is named only where the DNA matches it firmly. Clone size is given for some rows only: seen once, a few or many times, or a class if the clone is expanded.

CATSRNTEKALYGYTF	TGTGCCACCAGCAGAAACACTGAAAAGGCTCTCTATGGCTACACCTTC	TRBJ1-2	-	-	TRBV15
CASTKPPSTDTQYF	TGTGCCAGCACCAAACCACCAAGCACAGATACGCAGTATTTT	TRBJ2-3	-	-	TRBV6-2/TRBV6-3
CARGLAGTTDTQYF	TGTGCCAGAGGACTAGCGGGGACCACAGATACGCAGTATTTT	TRBJ2-3	-	TRBD2	TRBV7-3
CASSLWGSGSYADTQYF	TGTGCCAGCAGTTTATGGGGTAGCGGGAGCTACGCAGATACGCAGTATTTT	TRBJ2-3	few	TRBD2	TRBV12-3/TRBV12-4
CTSSVSSGGTDTQYF	TGCACCAGCAGCGTTTCTAGCGGGGGGACAGATACGCAGTATTTT	TRBJ2-3	-	TRBD2	TRBV5-1
CSARSGSAAIYGYTF	TGCAGTGCTAGATCGGGCAGCGCCGCTATCTATGGCTACACCTTC	TRBJ1-2	-	-	TRBV20-1
CASSSLAVQGTQYF	TGCGCCAGCAGCTCCCTAGCGGTTCAGGGTACGCAGTATTTT	TRBJ2-3	-	TRBD2	TRBV5-1
CASSLFAVAGGLQETQYF	TGTGCCAGCAGCCTTTTTGCCGTAGCGGGGGGGCTCCAAGAGACCCAGTACTTC	TRBJ2-5	-	TRBD2	TRBV5-6
CASSLWTSGLMGGELFF	TGTGCCAGCAGCCTATGGACTAGCGGGCTTATGGGCGGGGAGCTGTTTTTT	TRBJ2-2	few	TRBD2	TRBV6-1
CASSQDPRVEAFF	TGTGCCAGCAGCCAAGACCCCCGGGTTGAAGCTTTCTTT	TRBJ1-1	-	-	TRBV14
CASSQRVSAGTGRYEQYF	TGCGCCAGCAGCCAAAGAGTTTCAGCCGGGACAGGGAGATACGAGCAGTACTTC	TRBJ2-7	-	TRBD1	TRBV4-1
CASSLAYTGSGTEAFF	TGTGCCAGCAGCTTGGCTTATACAGGGTCGGGGACTGAAGCTTTCTTT	TRBJ1-1	few	-	TRBV5-5
CASSVSGGGWETQYF	TGTGCCAGCAGTGTTAGCGGGGGCGGGTGGGAGACCCAGTACTTC	TRBJ2-5	-	TRBD2	TRBV2
CACSPRLAGATDTQYF	TGTGCCTGCAGCCCCCGACTAGCGGGAGCGACAGATACGCAGTATTTT	TRBJ2-3	-	TRBD2	TRBV7-6
CASSHDKALHF	TGCGCCAGCAGCCACGATAAAGCCCTCCACTTT	TRBJ1-6	-	-	TRBV4-1
CASSLKYPNADTQYF	TGTGCCAGCAGTTTAAAGTACCCGAACGCAGATACGCAGTATTTT	TRBJ2-3	-	-	TRBV28
CSAVTGRYNEQFF	TGCAGTGCTGTGACAGGGCGCTACAATGAGCAGTTCTTC	TRBJ2-1	few	TRBD1	TRBV20-1
CSANSGASGGLYEQYF	TGCAGTGCCAATTCCGGGGCTAGCGGGGGTCTCTACGAGCAGTACTTC	TRBJ2-7	-	TRBD2	TRBV20-1
CVSSFGGHYGYTF	TGTGTCAGCAGTTTTGGGGGTCACTATGGCTACACCTTC	TRBJ1-2	-	-	TRBV12-3/TRBV12-4
CASSSGGKRDTQYF	TGTGCCAGCAGTAGCGGGGGAAAGAGAGATACGCAGTATTTT	TRBJ2-3	-	TRBD2	TRBV2
CASSFGDRVMEQFF	TGTGCCAGCAGCTTCGGGGACCGGGTTATGGAGCAGTTCTTC	TRBJ2-1	few	-	TRBV7-2
CSATKDPNEKLFF	TGCAGTGCTACTAAGGATCCTAATGAAAAACTGTTTTTT	TRBJ1-4	few	-	TRBV20-1
CSVDEGAGYGYTF	TGCAGCGTTGATGAGGGTGCTGGCTATGGCTACACCTTC	TRBJ1-2	-	-	TRBV29-1
CASSLGADDTEVFF	TGTGCCAGCAGCTTAGGGGCAGACGACACTGAAGTTTTCTTT	TRBJ1-1	-	-	TRBV7-3
CAISGSDTSYEQYF	TGTGCCATCAGTGGCTCGGACACCTCCTACGAGCAGTACTTC	TRBJ2-7	many	-	TRBV10-3
CSAREASGSTDTQYF	TGCAGTGCTAGAGAGGCTAGTGGGTCCACAGATACGCAGTATTTT	TRBJ2-3	few	-	TRBV20-1
CAWRARASGGPSYNEQFF	TGTGCCTGGAGAGCAAGAGCTAGCGGGGGCCCCTCCTACAATGAGCAGTTCTTC	TRBJ2-1	-	TRBD2	TRBV30
CASSPGGTVPYNEQFF	TGTGCCAGCAGCCCGGGAGGGACAGTCCCCTACAATGAGCAGTTCTTC	TRBJ2-1	-	-	TRBV7-8
CASSFIGMGVTQYF	TGTGCCAGCAGCTTTATCGGAATGGGAGTTACGCAGTATTTT	TRBJ2-3	few	-	TRBV7-9
CASSFSTTVDQPQHF	TGTGCCAGCAGTTTTAGCACGACAGTAGATCAGCCCCAGCATTTT	TRBJ1-5	few	-	TRBV28
CASSSMTGGTGERFF	TGCGCCAGCAGCTCGATGACAGGCGGCACCGGGGAGCGGTTTTTT	TRBJ2-2	-	-	TRBV5-1
CSVEDPFRNTEAFF	TGCAGCGTTGAAGATCCGTTCAGGAACACTGAAGCTTTCTTT	TRBJ1-1	-	-	TRBV29-1
CASSPAPAGRLNEQFF	TGCGCCAGCAGCCCCGCCCCAGCGGGACGTTTGAATGAGCAGTTCTTC	TRBJ2-1	-	TRBD2	TRBV5-1
CATSPLGGPTDTQYF	TGTGCCACCAGCCCCCTAGGAGGTCCCACAGATACGCAGTATTTT	TRBJ2-3	-	-	TRBV15
CASSAPRGGVDNEQFF	TGTGCCAGCAGTGCCCCGAGGGGGGGCGTAGACAATGAGCAGTTCTTC	TRBJ2-1	-	-	TRBV9
CASSRAINFDNEQFF	TGCGCCAGCAGCCGCGCAATCAACTTCGACAATGAGCAGTTCTTC	TRBJ2-1	-	-	TRBV5-1
CSAQGTLITDTQYF	TGCAGTGCTCAGGGTACATTGATCACAGATACGCAGTATTTT	TRBJ2-3	-	-	TRBV20-1
CSAEGGGGQSSYEQYF	TGCAGCGCCGAAGGGGGAGGAGGTCAGAGTTCCTACGAGCAGTACTTC	TRBJ2-7	-	-	TRBV29-1
CASTAGQLYGYTF	TGTGCCAGCACTGCGGGACAGCTCTATGGCTACACCTTC	TRBJ1-2	few	TRBD1	TRBV12-3/TRBV12-4
CASTTAISPGVPQHF	TGTGCCAGCACCACGGCTATAAGTCCCGGCGTCCCCCAGCATTTT	TRBJ1-5	-	-	TRBV6-1